The source of this TCR beta chain is a study of CD8 T cells in ankylosing spondylitis. Study-level results: Earlier work had already found some motif variants in reactive arthritis synovial fluid and blood. What seemed typical of ankylosing spondylitis blood was a TCR beta motif built from about 8 highly homologous variants. Significant enrichment of disease-linked clones was reported in matched ankylosing spondylitis synovial fluid.

CDR3 length: 15 amino acids. Trimming took off 3 bases at V and 1 base at J, with 12 bases between the two ends. In germline, CDR1 is LNHNV, CDR2 YYDKDF (reference sequence). TCRdb reanalysed the 5' RACE reads using MiXCR and keeps one entry per CDR3 protein. Among 180,000 or so distinct CDR3 sequences listed, around a tenth were seen once. Details on this clonotype: The antigen is not known.

The TCR was taken from a male donor with ankylosing spondylitis or in good health (not recorded which). The sequencing sample was made of blood, either unsorted or a sorted T cell fraction (not recorded which). This rearrangement joins TRBV15 to TRBJ1-2; D gene ambiguous. DNA for the CDR3: TGTGCCACCAGCAGCCGGTCCTTTATTAACTATGGCTACACCTTC. Translation gives CATSSRSFINYGYTF.